A single sample is the source of the 26 T cell receptor beta chains below, sequenced in a study of PD-1 blockade in classical Hodgkin lymphoma. The data were produced by immunoSEQ multiplex PCR, yet TCRdb's version contains in-frame clones alone and is incomplete. Of some 22,000 clones listed, about 72% are singletons. Time point of the sample: cycle 4 day 1 (C4D1), after 6 weeks of nivolumab. There was relapse after autologous stem cell transplantation in every patient, and there was variation in brentuximab vedotin exposure. Magnetic negative selection purified CD4+ T cells from thawed PBMCs. The sequencing used CD4+ T cells from blood, collected before the fourth cycle of nivolumab. The source is a human donor with classical Hodgkin lymphoma.

The chain joins TRBV7-3 to TRBJ2-7; D is possibly TRBD2 (6 bases). CDR1 is SGHTA and CDR2 is FQGTGA in the germline V gene. Trimming removed 1 base at V and 5 bases at J, with 15 bases between. The CDR3 has 15 residues. CDR3 in DNA: TGTGCCAGCAGCTTAAGAGGGAGGCAGGGCCACGAGCAGTACTTC. As protein: CASSLRGRQGHEQYF.

Notes on this clone: Germline and junction disagree at one end, which may indicate a read error. The V call is TRBV4-2, the J call TRBJ2-1; TRBD2 aligns across 9 bases. The CDR3 has 19 residues. From germline, CDR1 is LGHNA and CDR2 YNFKEQ. The DNA for the CDR3 is TGTGTCAGCAGCCAAGAACTCTTAGCGGGGGTCAGCTCCTACAATGAGCAGTTCTTC. It translates to CVSSQELLAGVSSYNEQFF.

This sequence joins TRBV28 and TRBJ2-3; weak D call: TRBD2 (7 bases). Trimming pared 2 bases from V and 4 bases from J, leaving 13 bases between. The CDR3 runs 15 residues. Germline V gives CDR1 MDHEN, CDR2 SYDVKM. The CDR3 is CASSLGGAWADTQYF. CDR3 nucleotides: TGTGCCAGCAGTTTAGGGGGGGCCTGGGCAGATACGCAGTATTTT.

V is TRBV18 and J is TRBJ2-3; 9 bases are shared with TRBD2. In germline, CDR1 is KGHSH, CDR2 LQKENI. The CDR3 length is 16 residues. V lost 4 bases and J lost 6; bases outside the gene matches: 11. The chain's CDR3 is CASSRFSRGGRDTQYF. The CDR3 nucleotides read TGTGCCAGCTCACGCTTCTCGCGGGGGGGCCGGGATACGCAGTATTTT.

Here the CDR3 reads CASSPRQGPNEKLFF. Here the CDR3 DNA reads TGTGCCAGCAGCCCCCGACAGGGTCCTAATGAAAAACTGTTTTTT. The chain is built from TRBV11-2 and TRBJ1-4, with 7 bases matching TRBD1. Per the germline V gene, CDR1 is SGHAT and CDR2 is FQNNGV. This CDR3 has 15 residues. V lost 5 bases to trimming and J lost 3 bases; unmatched junction nucleotides: 6.

This clone has just a few counts. The rearrangement links TRBV28 to TRBJ1-2; D is unclear. The CDR3 has 11 residues. V lost 5 bases and J 4 bases, leaving 5 bases between the germline ends. Germline CDR1 is MDHEN and CDR2 is SYDVKM. The CDR3 DNA follows: TGTGCCAGCAGTCCCTCCTATGGCTACACCTTC. This sequence encodes CASSPSYGYTF.

V gene TRBV30 combines with J gene TRBJ1-1, with 8 bases aligning to TRBD1. With 3 bases clipped from V and 0 bases from J, the junction kept 0 bases outside the gene matches. Per germline, CDR1 GTSNPN and CDR2 SVGIG (reference sequence). The CDR3 loop spans 13 amino acids. The CDR3 reads CAWRQGVNTEAFF. DNA for the CDR3: TGTGCCTGGAGACAGGGGGTGAACACTGAAGCTTTCTTT.

This clone was picked up a small number of times. The gene calls are TRBV5-1 and TRBJ1-1; no firm D call. The germline V gene encodes CDR1 SGHRS and CDR2 YFSETQ. The CDR3 extends over 16 amino acids. Trimming cost V 4 bases and J 1 base, with 17 bases left between them. CDR3 amino acids: CASSERPDRSNTEAFF. CDR3 nucleotides: TGCGCCAGCAGCGAGCGACCGGATCGGTCGAACACTGAAGCTTTCTTT.

The chain has TRBV6-5 and TRBJ2-2, with D hard to call. Germline V gene sequence: CDR1 MNHEY, CDR2 SVGAGI. V was cut by 3 bases and J by 3 bases, with 2 bases left in between. This CDR3 is 12 amino acids long. Here the CDR3 DNA reads TGTGCCAGCAGTTATTACACCGGGGAGCTGTTTTTT. It encodes CASSYYTGELFF.

This clone was recorded once. The junction differs from germline at one of its ends, possibly a read error. This sequence joins TRBV4-3 and TRBJ2-7, with D possibly being TRBD1 (6 bases). Germline V gives CDR1 LGHNA, CDR2 YSLEER. This CDR3 region has 15 residues. The CDR3 is CASSRADSQPYGQYF. In DNA, the CDR3 is TGCGCCAGCAGCCGGGCGGACAGTCAACCCTACGGGCAGTACTTC.

This chain links TRBV7-9 with TRBJ2-1; the match to TRBD1 covers 9 bases. The CDR3 runs 13 residues. V dropped 7 bases and J dropped 7; count of bases not matched to a gene: 5. Germline CDR1 and CDR2: SEHNR and FQNEAQ (reference sequence). The CDR3 nucleotides are TGTGCCAGCACCCGGACAGGGGATAATGAGCAGTTCTTC. This codes for CASTRTGDNEQFF.

The V and J genes are TRBV29-1 and TRBJ2-7, with 11 bases fitting TRBD1. Losses at the gene ends were 7 bases for V and 6 bases for J; bases not matched to a gene: 8. CDR3 length: 13 residues. In germline, CDR1 is SQVTM, CDR2 ANQGSEA. The CDR3 sequence is CSAGTGGSGEQYF. In nucleotides, the CDR3 is TGCAGCGCCGGGACAGGGGGATCAGGCGAGCAGTACTTC.

This clone was seen a few times. V usage is TRBV27 and J usage is TRBJ1-6, with 9 bases that match TRBD1. This CDR3 spans 14 amino acids. CDR1 is MNHEY, CDR2 SMNVEV, per germline (reference sequence). J gave up 7 bases and V 4 bases, and 2 bases lay outside the gene matches. Written as DNA, the CDR3 is TGTGCCAGCAGTTGGGGGACAGGGAATTCACCCCTCCACTTT. This codes for CASSWGTGNSPLHF.

J is TRBJ1-2 and V is TRBV5-4, with 8 bases lining up with TRBD1. After removal of 3 bases from V and 4 bases from J, the junction contained 5 bases not matched to a gene. The CDR3 sequence is 14 residues long. The germline CDR1 and CDR2 sequences are SGHNT and YYREEE (reference sequence). CDR3 coding DNA: TGTGCCAGCAGCTCGGACAGGGCGGGCTATGGCTACACCTTC. Amino acids: CASSSDRAGYGYTF.

The J gene is TRBJ1-4, the V gene TRBV2; D remains unclear. This CDR3 has 10 residues. The germline gives CDR1 SNHLY, CDR2 FYNNEI. The V gene lost 3 bases and the J gene lost 10 bases, with 3 bases spanning the gap. CDR3 loop: CASSEGKLFF. CDR3 in DNA: TGTGCCAGCAGTGAGGGAAAACTGTTTTTT.

The CDR3 sequence: CASSEGVTNEKLFF. The DNA for the CDR3 is TGTGCCAGCAGTGAAGGGGTTACTAATGAAAAACTGTTTTTT. The rearrangement joins TRBV6-1 to TRBJ1-4; D is uncertain. V lost 1 base and J lost 2, with 5 bases in between. There are 14 residues in the CDR3. The germline gives CDR1 MNHNS, CDR2 SASEGT.

The genes are TRBV9 and TRBJ2-4, with D possibly TRBD1 on 6 matching bases. This CDR3 is built from 16 residues. The germline gives CDR1 SGDLS, CDR2 YYNGEE. Trimming took 0 bases from V and 0 from J, leaving 10 bases between them. The DNA of the CDR3 is TGTGCCAGCAGCGTAGGTCAGGGGCTAGCCAAAAACATTCAGTACTTC. As protein: CASSVGQGLAKNIQYF.

The V call is TRBV19, the J call TRBJ1-6; D unresolved. Deletions cut 5 bases from V and 14 bases from J, with 10 bases between. CDR1 LNHDA and CDR2 SQIVND come from the germline V gene (reference sequence). The CDR3 has 11 amino acids. CDR3: CASSAGIALHF. In nucleotides, the CDR3 is TGTGCCAGTAGTGCGGGAATCGCCCTCCACTTT.

The chain is built from TRBV7-2 and TRBJ2-7; D unresolved. The V end lost 4 bases, the J end lost 3 bases, and 10 bases lay between the germline ends. Germline CDR1 reads SGHTA; CDR2 reads FQGNSA. CDR3 size: 13 residues. CDR3 amino acids: CASSSPPGYEQYF. The CDR3 region has the DNA TGTGCCAGCAGCTCCCCCCCGGGCTACGAGCAGTACTTC.

Comments on this clone: Other DNA sequences in this specimen translate into the identical CDR3. This chain joins TRBV2 and TRBJ1-5, with 8 bases that match TRBD1. Unmatched junction bases numbered 6, after V lost 6 bases and J lost 5 bases. The CDR3 sequence is 14 residues long. Germline V lookup: CDR1 SNHLY, CDR2 FYNNEI. This CDR3 is CASRDRASHQPQHF. The DNA of the CDR3 is TGTGCCAGCAGGGACAGGGCTTCACATCAGCCCCAGCATTTT.

CDR3 bases: TGTGCCAGCTCACCACGGGAATTGGAGACCCAGTACTTC. It is translated as CASSPRELETQYF. V gene TRBV18 combines with J gene TRBJ2-5; D unclear. The length of the CDR3 is 13 residues. V lost 1 base and J lost 5, with 8 bases in between. The germline CDR1 and CDR2 sequences are KGHSH and LQKENI.

The V call is TRBV11-2, the J call TRBJ1-5; no firm D call. Trimming took off 3 bases at V and 4 bases at J, with 7 bases between the two ends. The germline gives CDR1 SGHAT, CDR2 FQNNGV. The CDR3 consists of 13 residues. For the CDR3, the DNA is TGTGCCAGCAGCTTGGCAGGAAATCAGCCCCAGCATTTT. Its translation: CASSLAGNQPQHF.

The rearrangement joins TRBV4-3 to TRBJ1-4, with 11 bases fitting TRBD1. The CDR3 spans 16 residues. V shed 0 bases, J shed 7 bases, and the junction held 4 bases outside the gene matches. The germline CDR1 and CDR2 sequences are LGHNA and YSLEER. The CDR3 DNA is TGCGCCAGCAGCCAAGATCGGACAGGGGGCATTGAAAAACTGTTTTTT. This gives the protein CASSQDRTGGIEKLFF.

This clone was recorded a few times. The chain carries TRBV7-2 and TRBJ2-1, with D possibly TRBD1 on 5 matching bases. V shed 1 base and J shed 13 bases, with 14 bases lying between them. CDR1 and CDR2 from the germline V gene are SGHTA and FQGNSA. This CDR3 has 13 amino acids. CDR3 residues: CASSLDERTPQFF. The CDR3 coding sequence is TGTGCCAGCAGCTTAGACGAGAGGACACCACAGTTCTTC.

The chain uses TRBV15 and TRBJ2-3; the D gene is possibly TRBD1 (6 bases). Trimming shortened V by 2 bases and J by 1 base, and 10 bases separated the two germline ends. The germline V gene encodes CDR1 LNHNV and CDR2 YYDKDF (reference sequence). The CDR3 length is 15 residues. The CDR3 nucleotides read TGTGCCACCAGCAGACACCGGACAGGCACAGATACGCAGTATTTT. This translates into CATSRHRTGTDTQYF.

The V call is TRBV10-3, the J call TRBJ2-7; D not certain. In germline, CDR1 is ENHRY, CDR2 SYGVKD. Trimming took 0 bases from V and 7 from J, leaving 10 bases between them. The CDR3 loop spans 13 amino acids. CDR3 coding DNA: TGTGCCATCAGTGAGTCGAGGCCTGGGGAGCAGTACTTC. This codes for CAISESRPGEQYF.